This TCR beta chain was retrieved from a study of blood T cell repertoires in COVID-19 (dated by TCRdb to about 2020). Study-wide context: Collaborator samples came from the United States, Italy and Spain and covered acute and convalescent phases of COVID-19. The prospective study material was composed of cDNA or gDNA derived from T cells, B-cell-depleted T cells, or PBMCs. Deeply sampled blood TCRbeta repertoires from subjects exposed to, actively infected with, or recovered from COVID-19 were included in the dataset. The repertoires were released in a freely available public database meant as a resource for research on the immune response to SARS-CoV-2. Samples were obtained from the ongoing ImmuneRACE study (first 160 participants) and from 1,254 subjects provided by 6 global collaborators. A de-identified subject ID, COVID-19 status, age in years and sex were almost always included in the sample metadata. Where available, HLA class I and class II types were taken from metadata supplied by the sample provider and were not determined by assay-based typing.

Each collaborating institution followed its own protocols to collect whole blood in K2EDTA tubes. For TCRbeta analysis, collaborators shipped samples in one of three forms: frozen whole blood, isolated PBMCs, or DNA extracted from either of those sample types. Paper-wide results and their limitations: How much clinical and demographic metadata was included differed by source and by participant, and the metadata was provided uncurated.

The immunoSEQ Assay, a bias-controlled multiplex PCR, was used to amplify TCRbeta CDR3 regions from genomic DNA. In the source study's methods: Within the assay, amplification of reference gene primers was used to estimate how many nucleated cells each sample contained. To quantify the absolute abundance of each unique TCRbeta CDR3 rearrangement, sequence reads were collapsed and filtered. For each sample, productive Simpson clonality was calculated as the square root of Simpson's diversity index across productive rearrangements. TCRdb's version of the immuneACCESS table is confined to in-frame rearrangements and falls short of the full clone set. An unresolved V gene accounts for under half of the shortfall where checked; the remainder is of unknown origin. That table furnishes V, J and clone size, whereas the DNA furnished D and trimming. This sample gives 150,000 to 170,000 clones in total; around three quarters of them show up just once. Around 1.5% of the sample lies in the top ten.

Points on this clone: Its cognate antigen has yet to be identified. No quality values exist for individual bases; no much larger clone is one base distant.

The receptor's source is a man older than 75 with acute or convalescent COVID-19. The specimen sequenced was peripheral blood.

The DNA sequence is TGTGCCAGCAGCCCCGCAGCCTACGAGCAGTACGTC. Its protein product is CASSPAAYEQYV. This chain joins TRBV7-8 to TRBJ2-7; too little of a D gene remains to name it. The CDR3 spans 12 residues, from the cysteine through the valine. The entry retains the CDR3 DNA only, 36 bases that are in frame from base 1. V and J are truncated by 5 bases and 2 bases respectively, leaving an intervening sequence of 7 bases. Via the germline V gene, CDR1 is SGHVS and CDR2 FQNEAQ.